The 10 T cell receptor beta chains listed next were all sequenced from one sample in a study of sequential checkpoint blockade in melanoma. Method: immunoSEQ multiplex PCR; TCRdb's copy keeps in-frame clones and lacks some. The sample holds 15,000 to 20,000 clones, around 76% seen once. Treatment noted: randomized to nivolumab then ipilimumab (arm A) or the reverse (arm B). The input for sequencing was CD8+ T cells sorted from blood (inferred from file names), taken from a patient given nivolumab and ipilimumab in sequence. The source of these receptors is a human donor with melanoma.

The chain employs TRBV4-1 and TRBJ2-1, with D unresolved. This CDR3 contains 15 residues. Trimming shortened V by 2 bases and J by 0 bases, and 8 bases separated the two germline ends. CDR1 and CDR2 (germline): MGHRA, YSYEKL. CDR3 DNA: TGCGCCAGCAGCCAATCGATGAGCTCCTACAATGAGCAGTTCTTC. This translates into CASSQSMSSYNEQFF.

The rearrangement links TRBV4-3 to TRBJ1-5; perhaps TRBD1 as D (6 bases). The CDR3 is 16 amino acids. Germline lookup yields CDR1 LGHNA and CDR2 YSLEER. Trimming cost V 0 bases and J 7 bases, with 16 bases left between them. The CDR3 DNA sequence: TGCGCCAGCAGCCAAGAGTGGGGGCGAGCCGACCAGCCCCAGCATTTT. It yields the protein CASSQEWGRADQPQHF.

This clone was counted only a few times. The rearrangement links TRBV29-1 to TRBJ2-7; D might be TRBD1 (5 bases). The germline V gene has CDR1 SQVTM and CDR2 ANQGSEA. The CDR3 covers 13 residues. The V end lost 8 bases, the J end lost 0 bases, and 14 bases lay between the germline ends. CDR3: CSYKTAYSYEQYF. The CDR3 region has the DNA TGCAGCTATAAGACAGCCTACTCCTACGAGCAGTACTTC.

This rearrangement joins TRBV4-3 to TRBJ1-4; D may be TRBD1 (6 bases). Deletions cut 0 bases from V and 8 bases from J, with 13 bases between. Germline-derived CDR1 and CDR2 are LGHNA and YSLEER. This CDR3 is built from 15 residues. CDR3 coding DNA: TGCGCCAGCAGCCAAGATGGGGGCGCACGGGAAAAACTGTTTTTT. It encodes CASSQDGGAREKLFF.

The rearrangement uses TRBV5-4 and TRBJ2-3; D is ambiguous. CDR1 is SGHNT and CDR2 is YYREEE in the germline V gene (reference sequence). V shed 2 bases and J shed 4 bases, with 2 bases lying between them. The CDR3 has 11 residues. The CDR3 region has the DNA TGTGCCAGCAGCTTCGCAGATACGCAGTATTTT. Residues: CASSFADTQYF.

The sample holds a few counts of this clone. For the CDR3, the DNA is TGTGCCAGCAGTTATCAGGTCCCGAACGCTATCCGCTACACCTTC. Translation gives CASSYQVPNAIRYTF. This chain connects TRBV6-5 to TRBJ1-2; no reliable D call. The CDR3 is 15 residues long. V gave up 3 bases and J gave up 9 bases, with 20 bases separating them. Per the germline V gene, CDR1 is MNHEY and CDR2 is SVGAGI.

This clone appeared once. The rearrangement links TRBV13 to TRBJ2-7; 7 nucleotides line up with TRBD2. This CDR3 is built from 18 residues. J gave up 0 bases and V 4 bases, and 15 bases lay outside the gene matches. Germline V CDR1 and CDR2: PRHDT, FYEKMQ (reference sequence). The CDR3 spells CASSSRTPPRGTSYEQYF. The CDR3 bases are TGTGCCAGCAGCTCACGGACCCCTCCGCGGGGGACCTCCTACGAGCAGTACTTC.

V is TRBV6-1 and J is TRBJ2-7; 8 bases are a match to TRBD1. V dropped 5 bases and J dropped 7; count of bases not matched to a gene: 13. CDR1 is MNHNS and CDR2 is SASEGT in the germline V gene. The length of the CDR3 is 15 residues. The CDR3 nucleotides are TGTGCCAGCAGTCTCAGGACAGGGTTTCTGAGTGAGCAGTACTTC. Protein: CASSLRTGFLSEQYF.

The genes are TRBV5-6 and TRBJ1-5; D gene uncertain. Looked up from germline, CDR1 is SGHDT and CDR2 is YYEEEE. CDR3 size: 12 residues. Trimming stripped 2 bases from V and 5 bases from J, with 5 bases between. Written as DNA, the CDR3 is TGTGCCAGCAGCTTCGGGGATCAGCCCCAGCATTTT. It encodes CASSFGDQPQHF.

The chain joins TRBV5-5 to TRBJ1-1; 8 nucleotides line up with TRBD1. The CDR3 is 20 amino acids. Germline values: CDR1 SGHKS, CDR2 YYEKEE (reference sequence). V trimming: 0 bases; J trimming: 0 bases; junction bases outside the gene matches: 16. CDR3 DNA: TGTGCCAGCAGCTTGGCCAATCTGGGGGCAGGGGGCCCGATGAACACTGAAGCTTTCTTT. It yields the protein CASSLANLGAGGPMNTEAFF.